This T cell receptor (beta chain) was sequenced in a study of blood T cell repertoires in COVID-19 (dated by TCRdb to the early 2020s). Regarding the study in general: Samples from collaborators originated in the United States, Italy and Spain and spanned both the acute and convalescent phases of COVID-19. The material from the prospective study consisted of cDNA or gDNA derived from T cells, B-cell-depleted T cells, or PBMCs. Deeply sampled blood TCRbeta repertoires from subjects exposed to, actively infected with, or recovered from COVID-19 were included in the dataset. The repertoires were released in a freely available public database intended as a resource for research on the immune response to SARS-CoV-2. The samples were drawn from the first 160 participants of the ongoing ImmuneRACE study and from more than 1,000 subjects provided by 6 global collaborators. A de-identified subject ID, COVID-19 status, age in years and sex were almost always included in the sample metadata. HLA class I and class II types, where available, came from metadata supplied by the sample provider rather than from assay-based typing. What the study reported, not specific to this receptor: Clinical and demographic metadata were provided uncurated, with the amount varying by source and participant.

Turning to this clone: The specificity of this receptor is unknown. Per-base qualities were not stored, and no clone one base away is much larger.

Looking up the germline V gene yields CDR1 WSHSY and CDR2 SAAADI. Including cysteine and phenylalanine, the CDR3 has 13 amino acids. Here the CDR3 DNA is all that survives: 39 bases in frame from base 1. V is cut by 8 bases and J by 6 bases, and the space between the germline ends is 14 bases. TCRbeta CDR3 regions were amplified from genomic DNA by means of the immunoSEQ Assay, a bias-controlled multiplex PCR. As for how the authors treated the data: Nucleated cell counts per sample were estimated from amplification of reference gene primers within the assay. To quantify the absolute abundance of each unique TCRbeta CDR3 rearrangement, sequence reads were collapsed and filtered. For each sample, productive Simpson clonality was calculated by taking the square root of Simpson's diversity index across productive rearrangements. Drawn from immuneACCESS, this table holds only the in-frame rearrangements with V and J called that TCRdb kept. Clones are partly lost; checked studies trace under half to an unresolved V gene and leave the rest unexplained. The D gene and trimming were derived from the DNA, and the V and J assignments and clone size from that table. Recorded for this sample are some 220,000 clones; more than 75% of them occurred a single time. The ten top clones hold roughly 13% of the sample.

The collaborating institutions used their own protocols to collect whole blood in K2EDTA tubes. For TCRbeta analysis, collaborator samples were shipped as frozen whole blood, as isolated PBMCs, or as DNA extracted from either sample type. The sequence came from a human donor in a cohort sampled during active COVID-19. The sequence links TRBV10-2 to TRBJ1-5; the D gene is perhaps TRBD1, from 5 matching bases. Material: peripheral blood. Here the CDR3 is given as CASYQGMGQPQHF. The nucleotides are TGCGCCAGCTACCAGGGTATGGGTCAGCCCCAGCATTTT.